The present T cell receptor (beta chain) was sequenced within a study of T-cell memory formation after mild COVID-19. The 5'RACE method, run with constant-segment primers, produced TCR alpha and TCR beta cDNA libraries (carrying sample barcodes and UMIs). TCRdb independently ran MiXCR on the 5' RACE reads; one entry per CDR3 protein. This table holds some 600,000 distinct CDR3 sequences, approximately 15% found once. This CDR3 comprises 12 residues. V was trimmed by 2 bases and J by 8 bases, leaving 7 bases between them. The germline gives CDR1 LGHDT, CDR2 YNNKEL (reference sequence). Findings and limits, study-wide: From day 15 to 85, contracting clones were balanced between CD4 and CD8, whereas later expanders leaned toward CD4+. Shrinking CD4+ clones resided mostly in CM and EM, and CD8+ ones in EMRA.

This clonotype showed up just a few times. Its antigen is currently unknown. The sequence derives from an adult woman who had mild COVID-19 (a few samples of this study predate the infection). Cell type and time point are not known. What was sequenced was PBMCs or a T cell subset sorted from them (not recorded which). The chain links TRBV3-1 to TRBJ2-1; no clear D gene. CDR3 DNA sequence: TGTGCCAGCAGCCAACACAGCTATGAGCAGTTCTTC. As protein: CASSQHSYEQFF.